These T cell receptor beta chains were read from a single sample in a study of blood T cell dynamics during melanoma immunotherapy. Assay: immunoSEQ multiplex PCR; the TCRdb copy retains only in-frame clones and omits some. The sample consists of roughly 15,000 clones, over 65% of them appearing once. Material: blood, obtained from a patient treated with checkpoint blockade. These receptors all come from a human donor with melanoma. Each CDR3 is given with its conserved first and last residue. The order of the fields is V gene, D gene, clone size, J gene, CDR3 protein, CDR3 DNA. The D gene is left open where the match is weak. Clone size is not always given. Where it is, it says once, few, many or a class for expanded clones.

TRBV9	TRBD1	-	TRBJ2-3	CASSVEKRDRDTQYF	TGTGCCAGCAGCGTAGAGAAACGGGACAGAGATACGCAGTATTTT
TRBV7-3	-	-	TRBJ1-6	CASSFSPRNSPLHF	TGTGCCAGCAGCTTTTCTCCCAGGAATTCACCCCTCCACTTT
TRBV28	-	-	TRBJ1-1	CASGQADTEAFF	TGTGCCAGCGGGCAAGCTGACACTGAAGCTTTCTTT
TRBV19	TRBD1	-	TRBJ2-2	CATRNLGTVGTGELFF	TGTGCCACTAGGAACCTCGGGACAGTTGGCACCGGGGAGCTGTTTTTT
TRBV5-1	TRBD1	-	TRBJ2-7	CASSLGRDSSNEQYF	TGCGCCAGCAGCTTGGGTCGGGACAGCAGTAACGAGCAGTACTTC
TRBV7-2	-	-	TRBJ1-1	CASSLRRNTEAFF	TGTGCCAGCAGCTTGAGGAGGAACACTGAAGCTTTCTTT
TRBV7-9	-	-	TRBJ1-6	CASSRGMLSPLHF	TGTGCCAGCAGTAGGGGAATGTTGTCACCCCTCCACTTT
TRBV5-1	TRBD1	-	TRBJ1-3	CARNRDRVSLRARGSGNTIYF	TGCGCCAGGAACCGGGACAGGGTTTCTCTACGTGCCCGGGGCTCTGGAAACACCATATATTTT
TRBV9	TRBD1	-	TRBJ1-6	CASSVARGLSPLHF	TGTGCCAGCAGCGTAGCCAGGGGGCTCTCACCCCTCCACTTT
TRBV7-2	-	-	TRBJ1-2	CASSLGTAFYGYTF	TGTGCCAGCAGCCTAGGAACAGCGTTCTATGGCTACACCTTC
TRBV7-9	-	few	TRBJ1-1	CASSLSGTEAFF	TGTGCCAGCAGCTTATCCGGGACAGAAGCTTTCTTT
TRBV11-3	-	-	TRBJ2-1	CASSLLADYPGNEQFF	TGTGCCAGCAGCTTACTCGCGGACTATCCAGGGAATGAGCAGTTCTTC
TRBV18	-	-	TRBJ1-2	CASSPLGTDTF	TGTGCCAGCTCGCCACTTGGGACGGACACCTTC
TRBV5-6	-	-	TRBJ2-7	CASSLYGPLGEQYF	TGTGCCAGCAGCTTGTACGGGCCCCTGGGGGAGCAGTACTTC
TRBV6-5	TRBD2	-	TRBJ2-1	CASSYGRRGIYNEQFF	TGTGCCAGCAGTTACGGTCGGCGGGGGATTTACAATGAGCAGTTCTTC
TRBV7-2	-	-	TRBJ1-1	CASSLLYRSAEAFF	TGTGCCAGCAGCTTATTATATCGTTCCGCTGAAGCTTTCTTT
TRBV9	-	-	TRBJ1-2	CASSVDVVGYGYTF	TGTGCCAGCAGCGTAGATGTCGTAGGCTATGGCTACACCTTC
TRBV7-3	-	-	TRBJ1-6	CASSTRQHFPLHF	TGTGCCAGCAGCACAAGACAGCATTTCCCCCTCCACTTT
TRBV11-2	-	-	TRBJ2-3	CASSRYGNTDTQYF	TGTGCCAGCAGCCGCTACGGGAACACAGATACGCAGTATTTT
TRBV11-2	-	-	TRBJ2-1	CASSPVRLDEQFF	TGTGCCAGCAGCCCTGTCAGACTTGATGAGCAGTTCTTC
TRBV2	TRBD1	-	TRBJ2-2	CASIRDRANTGELFF	TGTGCCAGCATTCGAGACAGGGCGAACACCGGGGAGCTGTTTTTT
TRBV2	TRBD1	-	TRBJ2-7	CASKGDRGYEQYF	TGTGCCAGCAAAGGTGACAGGGGTTACGAGCAGTACTTC
TRBV28	-	-	TRBJ1-6	CASSLPATGASPLHF	TGTGCCAGCAGTTTACCGGCTACGGGGGCCTCACCCCTCCACTTT
TRBV7-2	TRBD2	-	TRBJ2-7	CASSPSGPYEQYF	TGTGCCAGCAGCCCTAGCGGGCCATACGAGCAGTACTTC
TRBV27	TRBD1	-	TRBJ2-1	CASSYRGGDNEQFF	TGTGCCAGCAGTTACAGGGGTGGAGACAATGAGCAGTTCTTC
TRBV9	TRBD1	-	TRBJ2-7	CASSVRSQGNEQYF	TGTGCCAGCAGCGTCAGGTCACAGGGGAACGAGCAGTACTTC
TRBV7-3	TRBD2	-	TRBJ2-2	CASSFLGLAGAWDTGELFF	TGTGCCAGCAGCTTTCTAGGACTAGCGGGGGCCTGGGACACCGGGGAGCTGTTTTTT
TRBV4-1	-	-	TRBJ2-5	CASSQVPPGTQYF	TGCGCCAGCAGCCAAGTCCCCCCGGGGACCCAGTACTTC
TRBV19	-	-	TRBJ1-4	CATQPDIFATNEKLFF	TGTGCCACCCAACCGGACATTTTTGCAACTAATGAAAAACTGTTTTTT
TRBV5-1	TRBD1	-	TRBJ1-2	CASSPLGQGGSWGYTF	TGCGCCAGCAGCCCTCTTGGACAGGGAGGGAGCTGGGGCTACACCTTC
TRBV6-5	-	-	TRBJ1-6	CASGWSSYNSPLHF	TGTGCCAGCGGGTGGAGCTCCTATAATTCACCCCTCCACTTT
TRBV6-5	TRBD1	-	TRBJ2-3	CASSSGTGATDTQYF	TGTGCCAGCAGTTCCGGGACAGGGGCCACAGATACGCAGTATTTT
TRBV7-2	TRBD1	-	TRBJ2-7	CASSLVDRGYVAYEQYF	TGTGCCAGCAGCTTAGTGGACAGGGGTTATGTCGCCTACGAGCAGTACTTC
TRBV18	-	-	TRBJ1-2	CASSNRSPNYGYTF	TGTGCCAGCTCAAACAGGAGCCCTAACTATGGCTACACCTTC
TRBV7-9	-	few	TRBJ1-2	CASSLEGGLGYTF	TGTGCCAGCAGCTTAGAGGGGGGCCTTGGCTACACCTTC